The source of this TCR beta chain is a study of response to subunit inactivated influenza vaccine. Study results and limitations: With each seasonal influenza vaccination, the authors suggested, few new T cells are recruited.

In its sample, this clonotype was seen many times. Its antigen is not known. One entry per CDR3 protein results from TCRdb running MiXCR on the RT-PCR reads. The data show 530,000 or so distinct CDR3 sequences, about an eighth seen once. Germline-derived CDR1 and CDR2 are SGHRS and YFSETQ. Deletions cut 5 bases from V and 5 bases from J, with 11 bases between. The CDR3 has 13 amino acids. The source material was PBMCs from blood, sampled on the day of vaccination. The source is a man between 45 and 60 years old who received an inactivated influenza vaccine. The chain employs TRBV5-1 and TRBJ2-1, with D possibly TRBD2 on 5 matching bases. CDR3 coding DNA: TGCGCCAGCAGTCCCGGGAACCACAATGAGCAGTTCTTC. Translation gives CASSPGNHNEQFF. Filled out from reference TRBV5-1 and TRBJ2-1, the complete variable domain reads KAGVTQTPRYLIKTRGQQVTLSCSPISGHRSVSWYQQTPGQGLQFLFEYFSETQRNKGNFPGRFSGRQFSNSRSEMNVSTLELGDSALYLCASSPGNHNEQFFGPGTRLTVL.